This TCR beta chain was sequenced during a study of identical twins. TCRdb fed the 5' RACE reads into MiXCR, producing one record per CDR3 protein. The top ten hold more than 0.4% of the sample, which has approximately 530,000 distinct CDR3 sequences, under 25% seen once. V lost 2 bases, J lost 1 base, and 13 bases stayed unmatched. CDR1 is ENHRY, CDR2 SYGVKD, per germline. The CDR3 sequence is 19 residues long. In its sample, this clonotype was seen a few times. The same specimen was also included in a second study, on yellow fever vaccine responses in identical twins.

Sequencing was done on a sample of CD4+ T cells sorted from blood. The rearrangement joins TRBV10-3 to TRBJ2-3; the match to TRBD2 covers 9 bases. This sequence originates from a woman aged 18 to 35 in good health. In DNA form, the CDR3 reads TGTGCCATCAGTGAGCACCTCACTGAGCGGGGGGCTGGCACAGATACGCAGTATTTT. It yields the protein CAISEHLTERGAGTDTQYF.